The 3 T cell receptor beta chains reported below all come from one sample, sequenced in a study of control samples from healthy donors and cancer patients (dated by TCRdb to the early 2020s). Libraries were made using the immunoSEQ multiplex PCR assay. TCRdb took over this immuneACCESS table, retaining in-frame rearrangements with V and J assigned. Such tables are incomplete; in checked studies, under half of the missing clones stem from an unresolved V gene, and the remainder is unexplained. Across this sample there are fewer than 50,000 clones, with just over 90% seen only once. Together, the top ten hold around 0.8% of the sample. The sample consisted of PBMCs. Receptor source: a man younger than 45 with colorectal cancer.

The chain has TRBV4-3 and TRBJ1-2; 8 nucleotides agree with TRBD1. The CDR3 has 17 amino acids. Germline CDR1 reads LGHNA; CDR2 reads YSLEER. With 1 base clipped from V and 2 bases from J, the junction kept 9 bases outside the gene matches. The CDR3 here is CASSQGPRQGRNYGYTF. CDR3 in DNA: TGCGCCAGCAGCCAAGGCCCCCGACAGGGGAGGAACTATGGCTACACCTTC.

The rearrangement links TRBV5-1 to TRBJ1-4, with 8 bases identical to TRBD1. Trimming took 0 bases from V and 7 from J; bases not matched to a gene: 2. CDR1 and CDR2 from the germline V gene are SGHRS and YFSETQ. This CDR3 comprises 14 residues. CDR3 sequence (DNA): TGCGCCAGCAGCTTGGGACAGGGGAGTGAAAAACTGTTTTTT. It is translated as CASSLGQGSEKLFF.

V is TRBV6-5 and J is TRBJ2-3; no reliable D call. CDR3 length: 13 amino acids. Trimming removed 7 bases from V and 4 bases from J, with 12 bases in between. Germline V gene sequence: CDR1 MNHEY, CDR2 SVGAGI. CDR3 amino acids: CASNPRNADTQYF. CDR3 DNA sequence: TGTGCCAGCAACCCTAGAAACGCAGATACGCAGTATTTT.